A single sample is the source of the 3 T cell receptor beta chains below, sequenced in a study of cytomegalovirus exposure and HLA in healthy donors. PCR amplification relied on 60 Vbeta primers (plus 13 Jbeta primers). Sequenced by immunoSEQ multiplex PCR; TCRdb stores in-frame clones only, minus some. The sample includes around 140,000 clones, 66% of them seen just once. Input material: PBMCs. These TCRs come from a woman aged 55-70 years in good health and CMV-seronegative.

V is TRBV9 and J is TRBJ1-1, with a possible D match to TRBD1 (5 bases). The V gene's germline CDR1 is SGDLS and CDR2 YYNGEE. This CDR3 has 13 residues. V shed 4 bases and J shed 1 base, with 8 bases lying between them. The CDR3 DNA sequence: TGTGCCAGCAGCCGGGACTGGAACACTGAAGCTTTCTTT. Translated, it gives CASSRDWNTEAFF.

This chain links TRBV5-4 with TRBJ2-1; D may be TRBD1 (5 bases). Germline CDR1 SGHNT, CDR2 YYREEE (reference sequence). CDR3 length: 15 residues. Deletions cut 4 bases from V and 3 bases from J, with 14 bases between. In DNA form, the CDR3 reads TGTGCCAGCAGCAGGGGTCCTAGTGGCTACAATGAGCAGTTCTTC. Amino acids: CASSRGPSGYNEQFF.

CDR3 in amino acids: CASSWSGTGAGETQYF. CDR3 DNA: TGTGCCAGTAGTTGGTCTGGGACAGGGGCTGGGGAGACCCAGTACTTC. The rearrangement links TRBV19 to TRBJ2-5; 10 nucleotides match TRBD1. CDR1 is LNHDA and CDR2 is SQIVND in the germline V gene (reference sequence). Unmatched junction bases numbered 11, after V lost 5 bases and J lost 5 bases. The CDR3 is 16 amino acids.